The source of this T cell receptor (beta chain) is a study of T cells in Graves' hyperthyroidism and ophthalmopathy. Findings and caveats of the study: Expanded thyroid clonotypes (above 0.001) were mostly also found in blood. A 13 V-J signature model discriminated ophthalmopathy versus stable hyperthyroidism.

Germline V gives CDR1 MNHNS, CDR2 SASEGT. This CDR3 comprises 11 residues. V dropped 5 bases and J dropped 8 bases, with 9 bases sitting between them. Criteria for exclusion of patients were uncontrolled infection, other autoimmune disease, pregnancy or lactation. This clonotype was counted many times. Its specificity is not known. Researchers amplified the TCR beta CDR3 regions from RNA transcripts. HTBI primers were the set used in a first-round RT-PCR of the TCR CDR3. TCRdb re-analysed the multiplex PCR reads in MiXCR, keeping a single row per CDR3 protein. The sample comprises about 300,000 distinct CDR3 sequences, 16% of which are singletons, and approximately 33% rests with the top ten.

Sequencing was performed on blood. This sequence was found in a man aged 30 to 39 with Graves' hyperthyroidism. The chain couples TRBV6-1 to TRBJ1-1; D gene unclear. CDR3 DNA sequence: TGTGCCAGCAGTTTGACACCCGAAGCTTTCTTT. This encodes CASSLTPEAFF.